This T cell receptor beta chain emerged from a study of metastatic and nonmetastatic thyroid tumors. The CDR3 runs to 13 residues. Trimming took off 5 bases at V and 6 bases at J, with 11 bases between the two ends. CDR1 and CDR2 from the germline V gene are SGHAT and FQNNGV. By share, this clone ranks as medium-sized (0.01 to 0.1%). TCRdb re-clonotyped the PCR reads through MiXCR. The sample carries about 21,000 clones, about 30% recorded once. Among the patients, none had received any treatment before thyroid surgery. This sequence originates from a female donor with papillary thyroid cancer or a benign thyroid nodule (not recorded which). Some clones in this sample may be carry-over from other donors' samples. The chain has TRBV11-2 and TRBJ1-5; no reliable D call. Sequenced: blood. CDR3 bases: TGTGCCAGCAGCCCCAACCTGGGTCAGCCCCAGCATTTT. This codes for CASSPNLGQPQHF.